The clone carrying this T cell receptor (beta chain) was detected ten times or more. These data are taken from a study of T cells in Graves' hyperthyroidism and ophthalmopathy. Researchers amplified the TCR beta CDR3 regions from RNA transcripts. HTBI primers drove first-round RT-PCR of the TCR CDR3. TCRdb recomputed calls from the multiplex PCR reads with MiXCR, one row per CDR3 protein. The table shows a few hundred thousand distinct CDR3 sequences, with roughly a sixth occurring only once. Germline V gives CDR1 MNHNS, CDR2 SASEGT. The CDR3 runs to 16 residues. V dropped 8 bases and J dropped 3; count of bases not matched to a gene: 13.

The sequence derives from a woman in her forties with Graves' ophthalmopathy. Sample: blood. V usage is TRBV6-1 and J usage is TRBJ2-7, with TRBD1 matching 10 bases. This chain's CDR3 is CASGQDDRGLHYEQYF. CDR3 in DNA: TGTGCCAGCGGGCAAGACGACAGGGGGCTCCACTACGAGCAGTACTTC.